The clone carrying this TCR beta chain has ten or more counts. The data are from a study of Graves' ophthalmopathy and Graves' hyperthyroidism. The CDR3 has 12 amino acids. CDR1 DFQATT and CDR2 SNEGSKA come from the germline V gene (reference sequence). V was clipped by 3 bases and J by 2 bases, with 8 bases between them. Transcripts of RNA were the source for amplifying TCR beta CDR3 regions. HTBI primers were employed in first-round RT-PCR, then a second-round multiplex PCR followed. TCRdb independently ran MiXCR on the multiplex PCR reads; one entry per CDR3 protein. The table has about 500,000 distinct CDR3 sequences, under 15% seen once.

The sequencing sample was made of blood. The clonotype comes from a woman aged 25 to 39 with Graves' ophthalmopathy. V is TRBV20-1 and J is TRBJ2-7, with a weak D call TRBD1 (5 bases). The CDR3 bases are TGCAGTGCTAGGACAGCCACCTACGAGCAGTACTTC. It yields the protein CSARTATYEQYF.